A single sample gave rise to the 27 T cell receptor beta chains below, sequenced in a study of blood T cell repertoires in COVID-19. The table came from immunoSEQ multiplex PCR; TCRdb's copy has only in-frame clones and leaves some out. This table has roughly 74,000 clones, around 88% appearing once. Material for sequencing was peripheral blood. These receptors all come from a woman older than 75 with active or convalescent COVID-19.

The chain employs TRBV9 and TRBJ1-1, with 7 positions matching TRBD1. Trimming took 4 bases from V and 0 from J; bases not matched to a gene: 3. Per the germline V gene, CDR1 is SGDLS and CDR2 is YYNGEE. CDR3 length: 14 amino acids. The CDR3 loop is CASSRDRMNTEAFF. The CDR3 DNA reads TGTGCCAGCAGCCGGGACAGAATGAACACTGAAGCTTTCTTT. The variable domain in full, with the rest retrieved from reference TRBV9 and TRBJ1-1, is DSGVTQTPKHLITATGQRVTLRCSPRSGDLSVYWYQQSLDQGLQFLIQYYNGEERAKGNILERFSAQQFPDLHSELNLSSLELGDSALYFCASSRDRMNTEAFFGQGTRLTVV.

The chain has TRBV5-1 and TRBJ1-3, with 7 bases matching TRBD1. The CDR3 length is 14 residues. Trimming at V came to 4 bases and at J to 2 bases, leaving 3 bases not matched to a gene. Germline values: CDR1 SGHRS, CDR2 YFSETQ. Here the CDR3 reads CASSDDRAGNTIYF. CDR3 bases: TGCGCCAGCAGCGACGACAGGGCTGGAAACACCATATATTTT.

This chain links TRBV14 with TRBJ1-1; 9 bases agree with TRBD1. Germline loops: CDR1 SGHDN, CDR2 FVKESK. The CDR3 has 16 residues. Trimming took 4 bases from V and 1 from J; bases not matched to a gene: 7. CDR3 protein: CASSPLTGGQNTEAFF. The CDR3 DNA follows: TGTGCCAGCAGCCCCCTGACAGGGGGGCAGAACACTGAAGCTTTCTTT.

The chain joins TRBV12-3 or TRBV12-4 to TRBJ2-1; TRBD1 is a possible D gene (6 bases). The CDR3 loop spans 12 amino acids. V was cut by 3 bases and J by 9 bases, with 9 bases left in between. This CDR3 reads CASSFRGSEQFF. CDR3 bases: TGTGCCAGCAGTTTCAGGGGAAGTGAGCAGTTCTTC.

This chain joins TRBV4-1 and TRBJ2-5, with D possibly TRBD1 on 6 matching bases. Germline V gene sequence: CDR1 MGHRA, CDR2 YSYEKL. The CDR3 sequence is 16 residues long. V lost 4 bases to trimming and J lost 3 bases, with 18 bases between them. Here the CDR3 DNA reads TGCGCCAGCAGCCTAGAGTACAGGGTAGTGGAAGAGACCCAGTACTTC. Translating gives CASSLEYRVVEETQYF.

The gene calls are TRBV15 and TRBJ2-7, with TRBD1 matching 8 bases. The CDR3 length is 13 residues. Trimming at V came to 4 bases and at J to 2 bases, leaving 1 base not matched to a gene. The germline CDR1 and CDR2 sequences are LNHNV and YYDKDF (reference sequence). CDR3 coding DNA: TGTGCCACCAGCACGGGACAGGCCTACGAGCAGTACTTC. Amino acids: CATSTGQAYEQYF. Full variable domain (outside the CDR3, taken from reference TRBV15 and TRBJ2-7): DAMVIQNPRYQVTQFGKPVTLSCSQTLNHNVMYWYQQKSSQAPKLLFHYYDKDFNNEADTPDNFQSRRPNTSFCFLDIRSPGLGDTAMYLCATSTGQAYEQYFGPGTRLTVT.

V and J are TRBV28 and TRBJ1-5; D is possibly TRBD1 (6 bases). Germline V gene data show CDR1 as MDHEN and CDR2 as SYDVKM. The length of the CDR3 is 12 residues. V was pared by 4 bases and J by 8 bases, with 9 bases between. The CDR3: CASSSQGEPQHF. The CDR3 DNA reads as TGTGCCAGCAGTTCACAGGGAGAGCCCCAGCATTTT.

The chain carries TRBV7-2 and TRBJ1-3; 8 bases fit TRBD1. The CDR3 is made up of 19 amino acids. Trimming at V came to 1 base and at J to 0 bases, leaving 11 bases not matched to a gene. Germline CDR1 reads SGHTA; CDR2 reads FQGNSA. DNA of the CDR3: TGTGCCAGCAGCTTAGTTGGGACAGGTACTTATTCCTCTGGAAACACCATATATTTT. Amino acid sequence: CASSLVGTGTYSSGNTIYF. Filled out from reference TRBV7-2 and TRBJ1-3, the complete variable domain reads GAGVSQSPSNKVTEKGKDVELRCDPISGHTALYWYRQSLGQGLEFLIYFQGNSAPDKSGLPSDRFSAERTGGSVSTLTIQRTQQEDSAVYLCASSLVGTGTYSSGNTIYFGEGSWLTVV.

The rearrangement joins TRBV7-9 to TRBJ2-3; 8 nucleotides align to TRBD2. Germline V gene sequence: CDR1 SEHNR, CDR2 FQNEAQ (reference sequence). The CDR3 loop spans 16 amino acids. V gave up 5 bases and J gave up 8 bases; unmatched junction bases: 15. This CDR3 reads CASSAWGLGKAGTQYF. The CDR3, as DNA: TGTGCCAGCAGCGCCTGGGGACTAGGAAAGGCGGGTACGCAGTATTTT.

CDR3: CSASSGGSGTDTQYF. CDR3 in DNA: TGCAGTGCTAGTTCAGGTGGATCGGGCACAGATACGCAGTATTTT. V usage is TRBV20-1 and J usage is TRBJ2-3; D is ambiguous. Germline CDR1 and CDR2: DFQATT and SNEGSKA (reference sequence). Deletions cut 3 bases from V and 1 base from J, with 14 bases between. The length of the CDR3 is 15 residues.

The chain joins TRBV6-5 to TRBJ2-7; TRBD2 agrees at 9 bases. This CDR3 has 13 residues. Germline-derived CDR1 and CDR2 are MNHEY and SVGAGI. Losses at the gene ends were 8 bases for V and 1 base for J; bases not matched to a gene: 3. The CDR3 nucleotides are TGTGCCAGCTGGGGACTAGCATCCTACGAGCAGTACTTC. Translated: CASWGLASYEQYF.

This clone was seen only once. CDR3 sequence reads: CASSFDRGKGEKLFF. CDR3 nucleotide sequence: TGTGCCAGCAGCTTTGACAGGGGAAAAGGGGAAAAACTGTTTTTT. The rearrangement links TRBV2 to TRBJ1-4, with 8 bases aligning to TRBD1. Germline V gene lookup returns CDR1 SNHLY and CDR2 FYNNEI. The junction had 11 bases not matched to a gene; V was cut back by 6 bases and J by 8 bases. CDR3 length equals 15 residues.

This clone was seen a single time. The chain has TRBV6-2 or TRBV6-3 and TRBJ1-5, with a possible D match to TRBD1 (6 bases). With 6 bases removed from V and 5 bases from J, the gap between germline ends came to 14 bases. This CDR3 is built from 14 residues. CDR1 and CDR2 from the germline V gene are MNHEY and SVGEGT. CDR3 residues: CASSTQQGDQPQHF. The CDR3 bases are TGTGCCAGCAGCACACAACAGGGAGATCAGCCCCAGCATTTT.

The chain carries TRBV12-3 or TRBV12-4 and TRBJ1-2; 8 bases agree with TRBD1. This CDR3 spans 11 amino acids. V lost 11 bases and J lost 3; bases outside the gene matches: 2. The CDR3 DNA reads as TGTGCCTCGGGACAGGACTATGGCTACACCTTC. Residues: CASGQDYGYTF.

Note on this clone: Germline is not matched at one junction end, which may reflect a read error. This chain joins TRBV7-7 and TRBJ2-2, with unresolved D. The germline V gene has CDR1 SSHAT and CDR2 FNYEAQ (reference sequence). The CDR3 sequence is 14 residues long. The CDR3 DNA follows: TGTGCTAGCAGCTTGAGAGTTAACACCGGGGAGCTGTTTTTT. It codes for CASSLRVNTGELFF.

V and J are TRBV4-2 and TRBJ1-1, with D possibly TRBD1 on 5 matching bases. CDR1 LGHNA and CDR2 YNFKEQ come from the germline V gene. Trimming cost V 5 bases and J 5 bases, with 15 bases left between them. There are 14 residues in the CDR3. The CDR3 protein is CASSKSDSRTEAFF. CDR3 nucleotides: TGTGCCAGCAGCAAAAGCGACAGCCGGACTGAAGCTTTCTTT.

The gene calls are TRBV6-5 and TRBJ1-5, with 10 bases that match TRBD1. From germline, CDR1 is MNHEY and CDR2 SVGAGI. J gave up 8 bases and V 6 bases, and 7 bases lay outside the gene matches. This CDR3 has 14 residues. The CDR3 here is CASSSGQGTEPQHF. CDR3 DNA: TGTGCCAGCAGCTCGGGACAGGGGACCGAGCCCCAGCATTTT.

This chain joins TRBV4-3 and TRBJ2-1; D may be TRBD2 (5 bases). Deletions cut 0 bases from V and 0 bases from J, with 12 bases between. CDR3 length: 17 residues. Germline V lookup: CDR1 LGHNA, CDR2 YSLEER. The CDR3 protein is CASSQDLGGSSYNEQFF. In nucleotides, the CDR3 is TGCGCCAGCAGCCAAGATCTGGGTGGGAGCTCCTACAATGAGCAGTTCTTC.

The chain links TRBV7-2 to TRBJ1-3; TRBD1 agrees at 9 bases. The CDR3 extends over 14 amino acids. Germline CDR1 is SGHTA and CDR2 is FQGNSA. V lost 11 bases and J lost 2; bases outside the gene matches: 7. Here the CDR3 DNA reads TGTGCCCTGGGGGACAGGGTGACTGGAAACACCATATATTTT. This gives the protein CALGDRVTGNTIYF.

This chain uses TRBV5-5 with TRBJ2-1, with 9 bases fitting TRBD1. The germline V gene encodes CDR1 SGHKS and CDR2 YYEKEE (reference sequence). The ends lost 4 bases at V and 3 bases at J; junction bases unmatched: 14. The CDR3 runs 18 residues. The CDR3 spells CASSPRFPDRGVYNEQFF. The CDR3 nucleotides read TGTGCCAGCAGCCCTCGTTTCCCCGACAGGGGGGTCTACAATGAGCAGTTCTTC.

This chain joins TRBV7-2 and TRBJ1-2, with 7 bases matching TRBD1. CDR3 length equals 15 residues. CDR1 and CDR2 from the germline V gene are SGHTA and FQGNSA. J was trimmed by 3 bases and V by 5 bases; bases with no gene match: 9. The DNA of the CDR3 is TGTGCCAGCAGCCAGAAGGGGGCGGTATACTATGGCTACACCTTC. Encoded protein: CASSQKGAVYYGYTF.

The chain recombines TRBV10-1 with TRBJ2-3; 8 positions agree with TRBD1. J lost 10 bases, V lost 2 bases, and 17 bases had no gene match. Germline lookup yields CDR1 WNHNN and CDR2 SYGVQD (reference sequence). This CDR3 is built from 17 residues. CDR3 bases: TGCGCCAGCAGTGAGGAATTTGGACAGGGAAGCCTAGTGGCGCAGTATTTT. The encoded protein is CASSEEFGQGSLVAQYF.

This sequence joins TRBV9 and TRBJ1-1, with D possibly TRBD1 on 6 matching bases. Between the trimmed V and J ends, which lost 8 bases and 1 base, there was a span of 6 bases. CDR3 length: 11 residues. CDR1 is SGDLS and CDR2 is YYNGEE in the germline V gene. CDR3 in amino acids: CARTGNTEAFF. CDR3 coding DNA: TGTGCCAGGACAGGGAACACTGAAGCTTTCTTT.

CDR3 nucleotide sequence: TGCGCCAGCAGCTTGGGTGTAGCGGGAGGGGAAGAGACCCAGTACTTC. Protein product: CASSLGVAGGEETQYF. V usage is TRBV5-1 and J usage is TRBJ2-5; 11 positions agree with TRBD2. The ends lost 0 bases at V and 3 bases at J; junction bases unmatched: 4. This CDR3 has 16 residues. Germline lookup yields CDR1 SGHRS and CDR2 YFSETQ.

This rearrangement joins TRBV5-6 to TRBJ1-2; 7 bases map to TRBD1. CDR3 length: 15 amino acids. Per germline, CDR1 SGHDT and CDR2 YYEEEE. Unmatched junction bases numbered 6, after V lost 4 bases and J lost 0 bases. CDR3 nucleotides: TGTGCCAGCAGCCCGGGACAGCCGACTAACTATGGCTACACCTTC. Translated, it gives CASSPGQPTNYGYTF.

The genes are TRBV12-3 or TRBV12-4 and TRBJ2-3; D gene unclear. CDR3 length equals 12 residues. V lost 1 base and J lost 4, with 3 bases in between. CDR3 in DNA: TGTGCCAGCAGTTTAGGCGCAGATACGCAGTATTTT. Encoded protein: CASSLGADTQYF.

The J gene is TRBJ2-5, the V gene TRBV7-6, with TRBD2 identical over 8 bases. CDR3 length: 15 residues. CDR1 and CDR2 from the germline V gene are SGHVS and FNYEAQ. With V trimmed by 10 bases and J by 2 bases, 12 bases remained unmatched. As DNA, the CDR3 is TGTGCCACCGTTTTAAGCGGGGGCGAGCAAGAGACCCAGTACTTC. This translates into CATVLSGGEQETQYF.